This T cell receptor beta chain comes out of a study of OX40 agonist ivuxolimab in advanced cancers. About the research overall: People in dose escalation had one of these cancers: hepatocellular carcinoma, melanoma, renal cell or head and neck cancer. Patients with prior anti-PD-1, anti-PD-L1 or anti-CTLA-4 therapy were eligible; 40% to 45% had some. Subjects had a mean age of around 63 years, with a range of 23 to 79; approximately 83% were male.

Germline V gives CDR1 SEHNR, CDR2 FQNEAQ (reference sequence). There are 12 residues in the CDR3. The V end was cut by 4 bases, the J end by 4 bases, with 6 bases between. Data came from immunoSEQ multiplex PCR; TCRdb stores just in-frame clones and leaves some out. This sample has about 80,000 clones; 90% to 95% occur once, and the top ten carry about 5%. The chain carries TRBV7-9 and TRBJ2-3, with no clear D. Sequencing was performed on CD4+ or CD8+ T cells sorted from blood, taken in a trial of the OX40 agonist ivuxolimab. The clonotype was recovered from an adult with an advanced solid tumor such as melanoma, head and neck, liver or kidney cancer. The CDR3 protein is CASSYSSDTQYF. The CDR3 coding sequence is TGTGCCAGCAGCTATTCGTCAGATACGCAGTATTTT.